The rows below give T cell receptor beta chains drawn from one sample of a study of memory CD4+ T cells and cytomegalovirus serostatus. The method was immunoSEQ multiplex PCR; TCRdb's version includes in-frame clones alone and lacks a portion of them. Of 40,000 to 50,000 clones listed, more than 65% are singletons. Specimen: memory CD4+ T cells from blood. These receptors came from an adult in good health and CMV-seronegative. Both conserved end residues are trimmed from each CDR3. Size values are once, few and many counts, or a class for expanded clones, and some rows have none.

>TRBV4-1|once
ASSQGTLNTIY
>TRBV29-1|.
SVGEVGTGELF
>TRBV9|.
ASSVDGTRGLDTQY
>TRBV5-1|.
ASSLAGTGFYEQY
>TRBV7-8|.
ASSPTGPNYGYT
>TRBV5-8|.
ASSLGEIYGYT
>TRBV18|.
ASSPSGDTQY
>TRBV6-1|.
ASSERGGGGRFTDTQY
>TRBV5-6|once
ASSPIALTGANVLT
>TRBV28|.
ASSLLNEKLF
>TRBV5-1|.
ASSTTGQGNTIY
>TRBV2|.
ATSEGRLYEQY
>TRBV6-1|few
ASSGRGAIHNEQF
>TRBV5-1|.
ASSLYGTSEETQY
>TRBV2|.
ASSETGRNTGELF
>TRBV25-1|.
ARPDRVFFYEQY
>TRBV11-3|.
ASSLDHSTDTQY
>TRBV19|.
ASSIELGRGGQPQH
>TRBV29-1|.
SVQGMDEKLF
>TRBV7-2|.
ASSPLGEQY
>TRBV27|once
ASSAGLPSYNEQF
>TRBV19|.
ASSMVLQGVSQH
>TRBV9|.
ASSVRRSGNTIY
>TRBV28|.
ASTSGQGNEKLF
>TRBV5-1|.
ASSLEVPGTQY
>TRBV9|.
ASSVAPGPNSPLH
>TRBV7-6|.
ASSLVVGGTEAF
>TRBV5-4|few
ASSLERQGAF
>TRBV5-1|.
ASSPGLNTGELF
>TRBV7-3|.
ASSPGAYRGAGELF
>TRBV6-1|.
ASSEVGGTRGPDTQY
>TRBV28|.
ASSQVYSNQPQH
>TRBV5-6|few
ASSFTGDGNTIY
>TRBV6-1|.
ASAVGPNQPQH
>TRBV4-2|.
ASSQDLVGLNQPQH
>TRBV11-2|few
ASSLFNTGELF
>TRBV15|.
ATSRARRGGEKLF
>TRBV29-1|few
SVVRGTAEGGYT
>TRBV19|.
ASSRGHTGELF
>TRBV15|.
ATSKDRVDGYT
>TRBV10-3|.
AISHGQGSSYEQY
>TRBV2|.
ASILQGMANEKLF
>TRBV9|once
ASSVVGQPIPIYNDWF
>TRBV5-6|.
ASSRYWTGSNEKLF
>TRBV7-6|few
ASSLRGRDNSPLH
>TRBV6-1|.
ASSEFWSGGPEQY
>TRBV18|.
ASSLNGTGPEAF
>TRBV25-1|.
ASSELQGTGELF
>TRBV6-5|.
ASSYGNRTPLH
>TRBV15|.
ATSSPGSDNEQF
>TRBV28|.
ASSLGLSTDTQY
>TRBV2|.
ASSSAFGNQPQH
>TRBV11-2|few
ASSPTGQGQRSPLH
>TRBV25-1|few
ASSEQTDYEQY
>TRBV28|.
AIQGGTEAF
>TRBV28|.
ASSGQGKWEQY
>TRBV30|.
AWSPLGPGYT
>TRBV7-2|few
ASSSDRVVTEAF
>TRBV7-8|.
ASSLVRSRQPQH
>TRBV2|.
ASSRQGGETQY